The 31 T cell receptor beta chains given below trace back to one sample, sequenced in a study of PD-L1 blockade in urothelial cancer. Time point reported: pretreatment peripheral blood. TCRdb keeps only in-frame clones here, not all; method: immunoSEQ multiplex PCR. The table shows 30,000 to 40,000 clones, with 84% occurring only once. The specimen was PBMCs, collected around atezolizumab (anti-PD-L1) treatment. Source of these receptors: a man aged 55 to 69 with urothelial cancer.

The CDR3 DNA follows: TGTGCCAGCAGTTCGACTAGCGGGAGCCGGGAAACGCAGTATTTT. Its protein is CASSSTSGSRETQYF. The chain couples TRBV5-4 to TRBJ2-3, with 12 bases matching TRBD2. The germline V gene encodes CDR1 SGHNT and CDR2 YYREEE (reference sequence). There are 15 residues in the CDR3. The V segment lost 5 bases and the J segment 9 bases; nucleotides outside the gene matches: 10.

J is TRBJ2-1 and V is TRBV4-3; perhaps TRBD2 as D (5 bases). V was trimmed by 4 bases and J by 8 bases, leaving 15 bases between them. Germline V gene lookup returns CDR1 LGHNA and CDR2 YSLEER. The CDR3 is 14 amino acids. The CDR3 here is CASSREWAGDEQFF. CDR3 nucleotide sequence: TGCGCCAGCAGCCGCGAATGGGCGGGCGATGAGCAGTTCTTC.

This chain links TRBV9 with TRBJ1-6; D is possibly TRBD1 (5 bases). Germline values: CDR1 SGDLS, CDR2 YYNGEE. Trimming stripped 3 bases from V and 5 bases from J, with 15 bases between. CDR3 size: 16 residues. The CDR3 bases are TGTGCCAGCAGCGAGGGGCCTCATGGGAATAATTCACCCCTCCACTTT. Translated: CASSEGPHGNNSPLHF. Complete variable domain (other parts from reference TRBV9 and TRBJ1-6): DSGVTQTPKHLITATGQRVTLRCSPRSGDLSVYWYQQSLDQGLQFLIQYYNGEERAKGNILERFSAQQFPDLHSELNLSSLELGDSALYFCASSEGPHGNNSPLHFGNGTRLTVT.

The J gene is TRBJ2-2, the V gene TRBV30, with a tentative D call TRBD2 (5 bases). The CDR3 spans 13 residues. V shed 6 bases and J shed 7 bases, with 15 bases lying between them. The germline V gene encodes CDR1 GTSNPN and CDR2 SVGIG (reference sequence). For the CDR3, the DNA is TGTGCCTGCCGGGGTAGCGAGGACGGGGAGCTGTTTTTT. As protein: CACRGSEDGELFF.

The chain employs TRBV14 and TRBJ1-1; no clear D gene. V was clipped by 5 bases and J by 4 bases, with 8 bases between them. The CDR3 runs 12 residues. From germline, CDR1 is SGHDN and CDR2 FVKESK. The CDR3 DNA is TGTGCCAGCAGCTGGGCAGGCACTGAAGCTTTCTTT. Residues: CASSWAGTEAFF.

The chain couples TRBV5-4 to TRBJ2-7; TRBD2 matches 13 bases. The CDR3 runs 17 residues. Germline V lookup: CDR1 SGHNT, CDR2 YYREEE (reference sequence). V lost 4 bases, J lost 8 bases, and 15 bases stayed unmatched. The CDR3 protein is CASSPTQWTSGSTKQYF. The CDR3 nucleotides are TGTGCCAGCAGCCCTACACAATGGACTAGCGGGAGTACGAAGCAGTACTTC.

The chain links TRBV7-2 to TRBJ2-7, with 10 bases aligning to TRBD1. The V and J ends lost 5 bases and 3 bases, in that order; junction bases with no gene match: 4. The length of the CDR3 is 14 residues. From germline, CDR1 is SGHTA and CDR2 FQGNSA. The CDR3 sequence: CASSLRDRGYEQYF. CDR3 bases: TGTGCCAGCAGCCTACGGGACAGGGGCTACGAGCAGTACTTC.

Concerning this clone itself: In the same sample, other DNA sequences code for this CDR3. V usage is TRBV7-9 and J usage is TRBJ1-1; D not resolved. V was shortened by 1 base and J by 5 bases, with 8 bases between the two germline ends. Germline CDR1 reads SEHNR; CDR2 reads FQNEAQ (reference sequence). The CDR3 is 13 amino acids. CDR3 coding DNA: TGTGCCAGCAGCTTAGTACCGGGGACTGAAGCTTTCTTT. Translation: CASSLVPGTEAFF. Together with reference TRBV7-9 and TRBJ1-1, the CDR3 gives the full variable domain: DTGVSQNPRHKITKRGQNVTFRCDPISEHNRLYWYRQTLGQGPEFLTYFQNEAQLEKSRLLSDRFSAERPKGSFSTLEIQRTEQGDSAMYLCASSLVPGTEAFFGQGTRLTVV.

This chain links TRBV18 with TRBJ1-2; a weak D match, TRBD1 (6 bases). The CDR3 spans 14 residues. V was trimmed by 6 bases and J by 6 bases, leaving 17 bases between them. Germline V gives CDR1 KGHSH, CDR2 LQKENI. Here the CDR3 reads CASSTAGVGNGYTF. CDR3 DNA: TGTGCCAGCTCGACCGCAGGGGTTGGGAATGGCTACACCTTC.

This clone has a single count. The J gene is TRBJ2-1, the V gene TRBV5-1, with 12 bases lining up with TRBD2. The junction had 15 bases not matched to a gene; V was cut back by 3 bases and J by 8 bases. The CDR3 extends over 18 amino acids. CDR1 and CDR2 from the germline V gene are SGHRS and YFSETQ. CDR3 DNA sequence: TGCGCCAGCAGCTCCCCGACCGGACTAGCGGGAATGAAGTATGAGCAGTTCTTC. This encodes CASSSPTGLAGMKYEQFF.

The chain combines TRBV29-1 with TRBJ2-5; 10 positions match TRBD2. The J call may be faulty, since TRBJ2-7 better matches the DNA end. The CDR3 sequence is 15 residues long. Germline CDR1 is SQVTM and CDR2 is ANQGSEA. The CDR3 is CSARSASGSSYEQYF. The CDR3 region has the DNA TGCAGCGCTAGGTCGGCTAGCGGGAGCTCCTACGAGCAGTACTTC.

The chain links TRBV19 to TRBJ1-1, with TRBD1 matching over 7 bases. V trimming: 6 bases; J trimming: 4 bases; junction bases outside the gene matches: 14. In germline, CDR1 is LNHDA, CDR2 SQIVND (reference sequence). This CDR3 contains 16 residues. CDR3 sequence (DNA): TGTGCCAGTAGGGAGTACAGGGGAGGCGGGTCCACTGAAGCTTTCTTT. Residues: CASREYRGGGSTEAFF.

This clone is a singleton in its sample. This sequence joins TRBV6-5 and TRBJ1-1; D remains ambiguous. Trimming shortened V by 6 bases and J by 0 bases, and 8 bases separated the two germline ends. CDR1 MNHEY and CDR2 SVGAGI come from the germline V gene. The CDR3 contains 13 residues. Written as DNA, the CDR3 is TGTGCCAGCAGCCGGGTCATGAACACTGAAGCTTTCTTT. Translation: CASSRVMNTEAFF.

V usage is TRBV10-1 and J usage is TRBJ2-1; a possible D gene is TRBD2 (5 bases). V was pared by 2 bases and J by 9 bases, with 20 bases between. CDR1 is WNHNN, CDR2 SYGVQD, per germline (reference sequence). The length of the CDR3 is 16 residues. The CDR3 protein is CASSEELSTPEGEQFF. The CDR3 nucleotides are TGCGCCAGCAGTGAGGAACTGTCGACCCCCGAGGGTGAGCAGTTCTTC.

CDR3 loop: CASSQDLFGMGQSEAFF. The CDR3 DNA reads as TGCGCCAGCAGCCAAGATTTATTCGGCATGGGACAGTCTGAAGCTTTCTTT. The J gene is TRBJ1-1, the V gene TRBV4-1, with 7 nucleotides matching TRBD1. The V gene's germline CDR1 is MGHRA and CDR2 YSYEKL. Losses at the gene ends were 0 bases for V and 6 bases for J; bases not matched to a gene: 13. This CDR3 region has 17 residues.

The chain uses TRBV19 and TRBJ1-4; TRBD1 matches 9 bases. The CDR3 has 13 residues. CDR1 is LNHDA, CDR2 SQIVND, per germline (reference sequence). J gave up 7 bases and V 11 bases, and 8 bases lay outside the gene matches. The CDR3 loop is CAGNRGPGEKLFF. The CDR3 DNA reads TGTGCCGGAAACAGGGGGCCAGGTGAAAAACTGTTTTTT.

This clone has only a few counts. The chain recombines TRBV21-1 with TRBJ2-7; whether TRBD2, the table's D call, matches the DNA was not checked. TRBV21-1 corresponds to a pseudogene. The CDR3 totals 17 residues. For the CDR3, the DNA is TGTGCCAGCAGCAAACGCGACGCTCCCTACGAGGCCTACGAGCAGTACTTC. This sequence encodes CASSKRDAPYEAYEQYF.

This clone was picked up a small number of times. In DNA form, the CDR3 reads TGCGCCAGCAGCTTGCGGAGCGGGAGGATCGACAATGAGCAGTTCTTC. Translating it yields CASSLRSGRIDNEQFF. The V and J genes are TRBV5-1 and TRBJ2-1; 9 nucleotides align to TRBD2. Looked up from germline, CDR1 is SGHRS and CDR2 is YFSETQ. CDR3 size: 16 residues. Trimming at V came to 1 base and at J to 5 bases, leaving 7 bases not matched to a gene.

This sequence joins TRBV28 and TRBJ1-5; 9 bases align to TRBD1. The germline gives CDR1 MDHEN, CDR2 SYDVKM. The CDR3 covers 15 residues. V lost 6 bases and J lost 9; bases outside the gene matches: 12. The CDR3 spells CASSSRGTGTMPQHF. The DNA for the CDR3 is TGTGCCAGCAGCTCTCGGGGGACAGGGACTATGCCCCAGCATTTT.

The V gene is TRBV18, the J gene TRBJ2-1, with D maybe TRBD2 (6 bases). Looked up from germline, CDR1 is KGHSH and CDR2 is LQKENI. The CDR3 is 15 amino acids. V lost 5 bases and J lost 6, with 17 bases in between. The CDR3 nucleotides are TGTGCCAGCTCAGAGGATAAGGGACTGCTCAATGAGCAGTTCTTC. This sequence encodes CASSEDKGLLNEQFF.

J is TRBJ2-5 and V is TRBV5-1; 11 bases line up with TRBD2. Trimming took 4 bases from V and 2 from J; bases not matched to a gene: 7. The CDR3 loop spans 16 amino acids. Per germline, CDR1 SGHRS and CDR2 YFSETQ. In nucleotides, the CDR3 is TGCGCCAGCAGCCCTGGGATAGCGGGAGGGCAAGAGACCCAGTACTTC. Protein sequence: CASSPGIAGGQETQYF.

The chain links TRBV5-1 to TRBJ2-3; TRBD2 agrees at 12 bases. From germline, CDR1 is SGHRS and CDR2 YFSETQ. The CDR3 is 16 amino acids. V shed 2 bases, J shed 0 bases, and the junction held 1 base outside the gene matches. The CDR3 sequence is CASSFGTSGSTDTQYF. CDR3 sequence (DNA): TGCGCCAGCAGCTTTGGGACTAGCGGGAGCACAGATACGCAGTATTTT.

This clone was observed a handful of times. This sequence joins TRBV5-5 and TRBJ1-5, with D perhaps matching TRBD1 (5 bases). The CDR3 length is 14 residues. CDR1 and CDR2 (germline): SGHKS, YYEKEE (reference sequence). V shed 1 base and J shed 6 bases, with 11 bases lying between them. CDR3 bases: TGTGCCAGCAGCTTGCAGGGCAGAGGTCAGCCCCAGCATTTT. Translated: CASSLQGRGQPQHF.

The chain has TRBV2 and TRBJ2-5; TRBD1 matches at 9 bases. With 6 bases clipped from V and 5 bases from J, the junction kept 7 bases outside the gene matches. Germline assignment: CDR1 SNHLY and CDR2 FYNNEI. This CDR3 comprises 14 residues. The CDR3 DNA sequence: TGTGCCAGCAGAGGGACAGGGAGCCTGGAGACCCAGTACTTC. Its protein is CASRGTGSLETQYF.

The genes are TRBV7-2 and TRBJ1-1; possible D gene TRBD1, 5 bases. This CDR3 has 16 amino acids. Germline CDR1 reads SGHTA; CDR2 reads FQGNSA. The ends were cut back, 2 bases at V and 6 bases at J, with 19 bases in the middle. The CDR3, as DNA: TGTGCCAGCAGCTTACGGGGCGGGGGGGAAAGATCTGAAGCTTTCTTT. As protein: CASSLRGGGERSEAFF.

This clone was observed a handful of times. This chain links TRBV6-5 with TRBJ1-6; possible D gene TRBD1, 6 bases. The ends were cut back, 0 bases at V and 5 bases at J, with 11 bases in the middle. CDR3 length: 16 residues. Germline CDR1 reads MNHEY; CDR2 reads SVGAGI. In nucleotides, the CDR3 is TGTGCCAGCAGTTACTCCTACAGGGTTGATAATTCACCCCTCCACTTT. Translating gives CASSYSYRVDNSPLHF.

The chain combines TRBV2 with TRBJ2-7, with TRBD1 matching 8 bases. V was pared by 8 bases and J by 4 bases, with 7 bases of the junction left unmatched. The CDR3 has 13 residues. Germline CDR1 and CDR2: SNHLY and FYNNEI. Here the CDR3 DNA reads TGTGCCAGCTATCAGGGGGCATCGTACGAGCAGTACTTC. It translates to CASYQGASYEQYF.

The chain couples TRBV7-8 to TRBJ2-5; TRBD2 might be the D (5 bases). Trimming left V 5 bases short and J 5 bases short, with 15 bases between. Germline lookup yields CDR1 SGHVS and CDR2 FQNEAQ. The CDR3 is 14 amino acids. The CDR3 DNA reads TGTGCCAGCAGCCTTCGGGTCCGCGGGGAGACCCAGTACTTC. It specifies CASSLRVRGETQYF.

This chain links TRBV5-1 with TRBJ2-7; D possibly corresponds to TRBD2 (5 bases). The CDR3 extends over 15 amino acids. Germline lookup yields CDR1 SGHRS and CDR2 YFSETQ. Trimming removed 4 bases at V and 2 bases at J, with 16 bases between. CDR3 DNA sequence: TGCGCCAGCAGCCCCTCGGGGTCCGAAACCTACGAGCAGTACTTC. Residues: CASSPSGSETYEQYF.

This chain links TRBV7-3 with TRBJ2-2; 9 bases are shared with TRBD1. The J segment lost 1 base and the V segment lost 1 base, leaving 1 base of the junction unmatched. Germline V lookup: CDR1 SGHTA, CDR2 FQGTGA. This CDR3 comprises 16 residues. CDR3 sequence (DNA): TGTGCCAGCAGCTTAATGGGACAGGGGAACACCGGGGAGCTGTTTTTT. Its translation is CASSLMGQGNTGELFF.

CDR3 residues: CASSLVVGAGPYEQYF. CDR3 DNA: TGTGCCAGCAGCTTAGTCGTCGGGGCGGGACCCTACGAGCAGTACTTC. The rearrangement links TRBV7-9 to TRBJ2-7; D perhaps matches TRBD2 (6 bases). Trimming took 1 base from V and 2 from J, leaving 15 bases between them. CDR1 is SEHNR, CDR2 FQNEAQ, per germline (reference sequence). The CDR3 has 16 residues.